This is a list of T cell receptor beta chains from one sample in a study of OX40 agonist ivuxolimab in advanced cancers. Profiling relied on immunoSEQ multiplex PCR, and the TCRdb table lists in-frame clones only, not all of them. The table lists about 86,000 clones, roughly 87% of them singletons. The sequencing used CD4+ or CD8+ T cells sorted from blood, collected in a trial of the OX40 agonist ivuxolimab. These TCRs come from an adult with an advanced solid tumor such as melanoma, head and neck, liver or kidney cancer. The CDR3 runs from the conserved cysteine through the conserved F or W. Each record gives: clone size, V gene, J gene, D gene, CDR3 protein, CDR3 DNA. A D gene is named only where the DNA matches it firmly. Clone size is shown for a subset of rows, as once, few, many or a class of expanded clone.

>.|TRBV5-1|TRBJ2-1|TRBD2
CASSLPRTSGYNEQFF
TGCGCCAGCAGCTTGCCCCGGACTAGCGGATACAATGAGCAGTTCTTC
>.|TRBV7-9|TRBJ1-1|.
CASSLGLFGNTEAFF
TGTGCCAGCAGCCTCGGGCTCTTCGGGAACACTGAAGCTTTCTTT
>.|TRBV27|TRBJ2-7|TRBD2
CASTSSGTKGYEQYF
TGTGCCAGCACCTCCTCAGGGACTAAAGGCTACGAGCAGTACTTC
>.|TRBV15|TRBJ1-2|.
CATSPDSYGYTF
TGTGCCACCAGCCCCGATAGCTATGGCTACACCTTC
>.|TRBV7-8|TRBJ2-1|TRBD2
CASSLGGGTYNEQFF
TGTGCCAGCAGCTTAGGGGGGGGAACCTACAATGAGCAGTTCTTC
>.|TRBV7-3|TRBJ2-1|.
CASSLGHRDYNEQFF
TGTGCCAGCAGCTTAGGTCACCGCGACTACAATGAGCAGTTCTTC
>.|TRBV2|TRBJ2-4|TRBD2
CASVLAGNIQYF
TGTGCCAGCGTGCTAGCGGGAAACATTCAGTACTTC
>.|TRBV7-6|TRBJ1-3|.
CASSWTVSSGNTIYF
TGTGCCAGCAGCTGGACAGTCAGCTCTGGAAACACCATATATTTT
>.|TRBV19|TRBJ1-4|TRBD1
CASRTGDEKLFF
TGTGCCAGCCGGACAGGGGATGAAAAACTGTTTTTT
>.|TRBV7-2|TRBJ1-5|.
CASSLRQGNQPQHF
TGTGCCAGCAGCTTAAGACAGGGCAATCAGCCCCAGCATTTT
>.|TRBV27|TRBJ2-2|.
CASMRGSNTGELFF
TGTGCCAGCATGAGGGGATCGAACACCGGGGAGCTGTTTTTT
>.|TRBV7-2|TRBJ2-1|.
CASSLDGRSYNEQFF
TGTGCCAGCAGCTTAGACGGCCGCTCCTACAATGAGCAGTTCTTC
>.|TRBV5-4|TRBJ1-2|.
CASSLEPRDYGYTF
TGTGCCAGCAGCTTGGAGCCGAGGGATTATGGCTACACCTTC
>.|TRBV29-1|TRBJ2-5|TRBD2
CSAWGGQTQYF
TGCAGTGCTTGGGGGGGACAGACCCAGTACTTC
>.|TRBV5-5|TRBJ2-2|TRBD2
CASSLRLAGGGELFF
TGTGCCAGCAGCTTGCGGCTAGCGGGGGGCGGGGAGCTGTTTTTT
>.|TRBV6-1|TRBJ2-6|.
CASKPTSGANVLTF
TGTGCCAGCAAACCAACCTCTGGGGCCAACGTCCTGACTTTC
>.|TRBV5-4|TRBJ2-5|.
CASSSIFLEETQYF
TGTGCCAGCAGCTCCATCTTTTTGGAGGAGACCCAGTACTTC
>.|TRBV5-4|TRBJ2-2|TRBD2
CASRRLAGGLTGELFF
TGTGCCAGCAGGAGACTAGCGGGAGGGCTCACCGGGGAGCTGTTTTTT
>.|TRBV6-4|TRBJ2-3|TRBD2
CASSDSQRGGTDTQYF
TGTGCCAGCAGTGACTCGCAGCGGGGGGGCACAGATACGCAGTATTTT
>.|TRBV19|TRBJ1-6|.
CASSIRQSSYNSPLHF
TGTGCCAGTAGTATTCGGCAGAGCTCCTATAATTCACCCCTCCACTTT
>.|TRBV2|TRBJ1-2|TRBD1
CASSNRDRGPNYGYTF
TGTGCCAGCAGTAACCGGGACAGGGGCCCTAACTATGGCTACACCTTC
>.|TRBV18|TRBJ2-1|TRBD2
CASSPQSSGSINEQFF
TGTGCCAGCTCACCACAGTCTAGCGGGAGTATCAATGAGCAGTTCTTC
>once|TRBV7-3|TRBJ2-5|.
CASSPQGGETQYF
TGTGCCAGCAGCCCCCAGGGTGGGGAGACCCAGTACTTC
>.|TRBV19|TRBJ1-5|.
CASTKVGQRGNQPQHF
TGTGCCAGTACAAAGGTGGGCCAACGAGGTAATCAGCCCCAGCATTTT